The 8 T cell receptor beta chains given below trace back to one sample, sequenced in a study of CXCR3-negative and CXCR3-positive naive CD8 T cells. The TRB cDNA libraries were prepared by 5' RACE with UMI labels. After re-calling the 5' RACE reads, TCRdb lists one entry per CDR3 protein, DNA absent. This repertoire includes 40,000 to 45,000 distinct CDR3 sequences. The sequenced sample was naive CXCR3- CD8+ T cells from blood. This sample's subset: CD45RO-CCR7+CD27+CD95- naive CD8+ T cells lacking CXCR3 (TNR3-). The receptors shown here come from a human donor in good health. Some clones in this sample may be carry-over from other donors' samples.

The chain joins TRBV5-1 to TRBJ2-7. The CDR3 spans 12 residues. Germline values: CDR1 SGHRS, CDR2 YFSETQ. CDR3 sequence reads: CASSLAPYEQYF.

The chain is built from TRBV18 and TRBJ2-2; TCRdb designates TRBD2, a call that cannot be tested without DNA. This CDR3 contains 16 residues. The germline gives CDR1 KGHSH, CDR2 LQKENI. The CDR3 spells CASSPDSRPNTGELFF.

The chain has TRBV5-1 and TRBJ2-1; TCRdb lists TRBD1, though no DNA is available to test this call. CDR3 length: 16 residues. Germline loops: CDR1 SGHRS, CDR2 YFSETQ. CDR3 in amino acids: CASSFPQGIGDNEQFF.

This chain's CDR3 is CASSYSNEDRSYGYTF. The V and J genes are TRBV6-5 and TRBJ1-2; TCRdb indicates TRBD1, and absent DNA this call remains unverified. Germline CDR1 reads MNHEY; CDR2 reads SVGAGI. The CDR3 length is 16 residues.

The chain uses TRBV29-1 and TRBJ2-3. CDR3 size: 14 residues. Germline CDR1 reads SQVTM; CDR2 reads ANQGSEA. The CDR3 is CSVEGSVSTDTQYF.

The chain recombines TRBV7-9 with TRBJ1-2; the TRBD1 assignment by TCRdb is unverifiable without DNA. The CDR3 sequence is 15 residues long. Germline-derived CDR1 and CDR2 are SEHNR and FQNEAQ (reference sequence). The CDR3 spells CASSRINDRLYGYTF.

CDR3: CASSLAGVRSYEQYF. V gene TRBV12-3 or TRBV12-4 combines with J gene TRBJ2-7. This CDR3 is 15 amino acids long.

CDR3 in amino acids: CASSREGREETQYF. This chain joins TRBV7-9 and TRBJ2-5; without DNA, the TCRdb call of TRBD2 cannot be checked. Germline loops: CDR1 SEHNR, CDR2 FQNEAQ (reference sequence). This CDR3 comprises 14 residues.